This T cell receptor beta chain was obtained from a study of cytomegalovirus exposure and HLA in healthy donors. Whole-study findings and limits: Most TCR sequences proved rare, with some public TCRs found in many donors. Common viral pathogens were later found to be apparently linked to several of the most significant clusters. Earlier findings revealed that most TCR beta V segments proved productive either about 90% or about 30% of the time.

About this clone: Antigen unknown.

Germline V gene sequence: CDR1 ENHRY, CDR2 SYGVKD. Trimming cost V 7 bases and J 3 bases, with 27 bases left between them. CDR3 length equals 18 residues. Primers: 60 Vbeta forward and 13 Jbeta reverse. Sequencing was performed with immunoSEQ multiplex PCR; in TCRdb, only in-frame clones are kept and a portion is missing. Here the sample table reports 70,000 to 100,000 clones. This TCR derives from a girl aged 5-17 years in good health and CMV-seropositive. The chain joins TRBV10-3 to TRBJ1-2; D perhaps matches TRBD1 (5 bases). Source material: PBMCs. Here the CDR3 DNA reads TGTGCCATCACCCAACATGGGCAGGGCCCTCTACCTGACTATGGCTACACCTTC. Its protein is CAITQHGQGPLPDYGYTF.